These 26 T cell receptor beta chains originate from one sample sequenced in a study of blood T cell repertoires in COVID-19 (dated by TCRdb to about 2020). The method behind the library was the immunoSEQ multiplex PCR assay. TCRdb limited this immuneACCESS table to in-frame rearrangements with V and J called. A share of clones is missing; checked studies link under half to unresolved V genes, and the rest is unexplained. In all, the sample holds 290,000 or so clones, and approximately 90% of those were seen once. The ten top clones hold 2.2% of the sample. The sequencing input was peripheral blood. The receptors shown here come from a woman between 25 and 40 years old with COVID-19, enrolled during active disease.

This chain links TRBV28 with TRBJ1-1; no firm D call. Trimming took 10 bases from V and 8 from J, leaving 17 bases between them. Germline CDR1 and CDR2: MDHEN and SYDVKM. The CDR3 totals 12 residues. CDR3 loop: CATNMRNREAFF. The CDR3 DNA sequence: TGTGCCACCAATATGAGGAACCGGGAAGCTTTCTTT.

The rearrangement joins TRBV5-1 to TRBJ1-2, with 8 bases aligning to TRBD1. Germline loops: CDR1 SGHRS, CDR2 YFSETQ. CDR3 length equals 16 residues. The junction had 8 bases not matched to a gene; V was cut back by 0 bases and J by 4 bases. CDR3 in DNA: TGCGCCAGCAGCTTGGAGGGGACAGGAGTTGGCTATGGCTACACCTTC. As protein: CASSLEGTGVGYGYTF.

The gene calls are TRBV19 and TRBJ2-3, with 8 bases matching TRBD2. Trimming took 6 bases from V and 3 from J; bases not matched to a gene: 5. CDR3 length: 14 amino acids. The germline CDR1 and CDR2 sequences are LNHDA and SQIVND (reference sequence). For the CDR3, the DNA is TGTGCCAGTAGAGCGGGGGACTATACAGATACGCAGTATTTT. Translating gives CASRAGDYTDTQYF.

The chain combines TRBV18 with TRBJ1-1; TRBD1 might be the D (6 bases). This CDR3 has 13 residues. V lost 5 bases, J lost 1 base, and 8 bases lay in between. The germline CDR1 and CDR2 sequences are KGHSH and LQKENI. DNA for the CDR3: TGTGCCAGCTCAAAACAGGGGAACACTGAAGCTTTCTTT. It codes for CASSKQGNTEAFF. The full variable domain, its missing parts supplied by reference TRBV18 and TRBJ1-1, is NAGVMQNPRHLVRRRGQEARLRCSPMKGHSHVYWYRQLPEEGLKFMVYLQKENIIDESGMPKERFSAEFPKEGPSILRIQQVVRGDSAAYFCASSKQGNTEAFFGQGTRLTVV.

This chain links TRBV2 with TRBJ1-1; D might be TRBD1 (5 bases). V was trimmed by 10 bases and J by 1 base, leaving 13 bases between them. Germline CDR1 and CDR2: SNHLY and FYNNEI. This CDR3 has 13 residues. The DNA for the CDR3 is TGTGCCACCACTAAAACAGGGAACACTGAAGCTTTCTTT. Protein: CATTKTGNTEAFF.

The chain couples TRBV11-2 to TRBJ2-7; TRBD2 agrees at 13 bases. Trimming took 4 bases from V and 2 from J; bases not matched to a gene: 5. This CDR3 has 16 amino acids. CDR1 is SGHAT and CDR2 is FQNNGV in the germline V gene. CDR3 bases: TGTGCCAGCAGCTCCTGGACTAGCGGGAGAACCTACGAGCAGTACTTC. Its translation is CASSSWTSGRTYEQYF.

In DNA, the CDR3 is TGTGCCAGCAGTTCCCCGGACAGTTTAGATGAAGCTTTCTTT. This codes for CASSSPDSLDEAFF. This chain uses TRBV28 with TRBJ1-1, with D possibly matching TRBD1 (6 bases). Trimming removed 4 bases from V and 7 bases from J, with 16 bases in between. The CDR3 covers 14 residues. The germline V gene encodes CDR1 MDHEN and CDR2 SYDVKM.

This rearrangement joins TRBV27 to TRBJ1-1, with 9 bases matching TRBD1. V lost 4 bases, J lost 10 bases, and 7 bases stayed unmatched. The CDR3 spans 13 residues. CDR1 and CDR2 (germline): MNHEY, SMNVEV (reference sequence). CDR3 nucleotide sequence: TGTGCCAGCAGTTCTCGGGACAGGGCACCAGCTTTCTTT. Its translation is CASSSRDRAPAFF.

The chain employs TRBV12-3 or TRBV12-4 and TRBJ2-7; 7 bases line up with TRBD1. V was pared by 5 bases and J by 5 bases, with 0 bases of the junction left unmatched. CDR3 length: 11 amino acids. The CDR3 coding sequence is TGTGCCAGCAGTACAGGGGACGAGCAGTACTTC. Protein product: CASSTGDEQYF.

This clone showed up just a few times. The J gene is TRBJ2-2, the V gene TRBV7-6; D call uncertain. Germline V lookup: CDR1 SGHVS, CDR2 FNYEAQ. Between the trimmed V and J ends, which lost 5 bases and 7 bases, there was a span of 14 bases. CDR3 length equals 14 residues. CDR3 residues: CASSLTEIGGELFF. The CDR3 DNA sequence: TGTGCCAGCAGCCTGACGGAGATTGGCGGGGAGCTGTTTTTT.

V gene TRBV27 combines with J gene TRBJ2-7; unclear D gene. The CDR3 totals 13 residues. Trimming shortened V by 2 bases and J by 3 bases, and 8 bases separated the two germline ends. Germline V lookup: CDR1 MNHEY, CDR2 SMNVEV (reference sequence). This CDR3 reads CASSLDSNYEQYF. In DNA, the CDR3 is TGTGCCAGCAGTTTAGACTCGAACTACGAGCAGTACTTC.

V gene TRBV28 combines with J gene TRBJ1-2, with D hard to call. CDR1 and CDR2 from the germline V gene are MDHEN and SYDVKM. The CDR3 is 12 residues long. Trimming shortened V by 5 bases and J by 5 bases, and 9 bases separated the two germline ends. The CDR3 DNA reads TGTGCCAGCAGTCCCGAAACTTATGGCTACACCTTC. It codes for CASSPETYGYTF.

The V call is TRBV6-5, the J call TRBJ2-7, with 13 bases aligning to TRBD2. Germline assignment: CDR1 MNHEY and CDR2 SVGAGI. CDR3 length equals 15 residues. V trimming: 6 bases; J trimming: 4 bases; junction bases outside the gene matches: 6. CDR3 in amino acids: CASSPGLAGAYEQYF. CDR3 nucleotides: TGTGCCAGCAGCCCCGGACTAGCGGGAGCTTACGAGCAGTACTTC.

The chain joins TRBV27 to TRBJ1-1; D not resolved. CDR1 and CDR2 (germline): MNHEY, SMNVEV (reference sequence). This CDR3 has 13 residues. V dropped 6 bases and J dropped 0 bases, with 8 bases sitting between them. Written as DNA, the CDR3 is TGTGCCAGCAGCATGACTGTGAACACTGAAGCTTTCTTT. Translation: CASSMTVNTEAFF.

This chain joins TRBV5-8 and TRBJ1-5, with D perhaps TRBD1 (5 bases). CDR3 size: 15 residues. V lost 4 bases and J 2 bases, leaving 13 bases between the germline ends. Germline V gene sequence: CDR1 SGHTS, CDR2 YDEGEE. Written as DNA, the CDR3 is TGTGCCAGCAGCCATCTCCGGGGGGGCAATCAGCCCCAGCATTTT. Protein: CASSHLRGGNQPQHF. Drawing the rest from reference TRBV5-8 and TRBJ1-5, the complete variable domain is EAGVTQSPTHLIKTRGQQATLRCSPISGHTSVYWYQQALGLGLQFLLWYDEGEERNRGNFPPRFSGRQFPNYSSELNVNALELEDSALYLCASSHLRGGNQPQHFGDGTRLSIL.

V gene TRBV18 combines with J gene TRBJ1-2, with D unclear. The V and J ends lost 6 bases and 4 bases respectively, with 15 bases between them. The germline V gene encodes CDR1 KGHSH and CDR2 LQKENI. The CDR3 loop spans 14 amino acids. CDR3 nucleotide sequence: TGTGCCAGCTCTCTATCCCCAGGCATCTATGGCTACACCTTC. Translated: CASSLSPGIYGYTF.

CDR3 DNA sequence: TGTGCCATTTCCGGTGTGGACACTGAAGCTTTCTTT. Translated, it gives CAISGVDTEAFF. The chain employs TRBV10-3 and TRBJ1-1; no firm D call. The CDR3 spans 12 residues. Trimming took off 9 bases at V and 3 bases at J, with 11 bases between the two ends. In germline, CDR1 is ENHRY, CDR2 SYGVKD.

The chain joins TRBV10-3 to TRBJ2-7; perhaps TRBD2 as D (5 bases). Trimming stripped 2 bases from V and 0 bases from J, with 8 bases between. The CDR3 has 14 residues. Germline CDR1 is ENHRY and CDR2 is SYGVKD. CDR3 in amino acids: CAISEGSGSYEQYF. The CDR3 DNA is TGTGCCATCAGTGAGGGCAGCGGCTCCTACGAGCAGTACTTC.

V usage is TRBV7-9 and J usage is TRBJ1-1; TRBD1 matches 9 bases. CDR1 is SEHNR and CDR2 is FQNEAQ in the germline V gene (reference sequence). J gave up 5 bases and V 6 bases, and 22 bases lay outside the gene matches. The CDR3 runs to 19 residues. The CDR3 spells CASRATGGRGSMGTTEAFF. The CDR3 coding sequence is TGTGCCAGCAGGGCCACAGGGGGCCGAGGGTCAATGGGAACAACTGAAGCTTTCTTT.

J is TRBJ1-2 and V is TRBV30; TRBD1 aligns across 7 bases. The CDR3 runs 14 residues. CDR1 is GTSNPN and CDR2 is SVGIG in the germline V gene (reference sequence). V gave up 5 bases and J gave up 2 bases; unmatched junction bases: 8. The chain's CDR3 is CAWAGKGANYGYTF. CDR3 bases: TGTGCCTGGGCTGGGAAGGGGGCCAACTATGGCTACACCTTC.

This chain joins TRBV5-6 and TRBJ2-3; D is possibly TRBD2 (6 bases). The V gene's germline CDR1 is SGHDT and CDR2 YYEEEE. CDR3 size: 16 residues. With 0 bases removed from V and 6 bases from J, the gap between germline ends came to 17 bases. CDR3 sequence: CASSLGALAEGDTQYF. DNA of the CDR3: TGTGCCAGCAGCTTGGGTGCCTTAGCGGAGGGGGATACGCAGTATTTT.

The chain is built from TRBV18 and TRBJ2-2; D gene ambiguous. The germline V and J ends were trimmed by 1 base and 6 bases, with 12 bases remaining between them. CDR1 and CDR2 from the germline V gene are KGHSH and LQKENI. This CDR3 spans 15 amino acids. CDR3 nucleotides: TGTGCCAGCTCACCACTAGCTCCGGGTTCCGGGGAGCTGTTTTTT. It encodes CASSPLAPGSGELFF.

The CDR3 region is CASSTQGAPEAFF. In nucleotides, the CDR3 is TGTGCCAGTAGTACTCAGGGGGCGCCTGAAGCTTTCTTT. V usage is TRBV19 and J usage is TRBJ1-1, with TRBD1 identical over 8 bases. Germline CDR1 is LNHDA and CDR2 is SQIVND (reference sequence). V trimming: 4 bases; J trimming: 6 bases; junction bases outside the gene matches: 4. This CDR3 has 13 amino acids.

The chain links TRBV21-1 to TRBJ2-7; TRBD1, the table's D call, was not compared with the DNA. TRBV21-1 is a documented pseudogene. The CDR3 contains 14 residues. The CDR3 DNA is TGTGCCAGCAGCAAAGACAGCATATACTACGAGCAGTACTTC. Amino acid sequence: CASSKDSIYYEQYF.

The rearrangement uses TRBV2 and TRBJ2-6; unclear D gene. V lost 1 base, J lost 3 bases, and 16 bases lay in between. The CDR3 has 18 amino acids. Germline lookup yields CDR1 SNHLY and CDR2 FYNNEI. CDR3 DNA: TGTGCCAGCAGTGAAGGCAGGTCGCCCCTTGGTGGGGCCAACGTCCTGACTTTC. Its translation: CASSEGRSPLGGANVLTF.

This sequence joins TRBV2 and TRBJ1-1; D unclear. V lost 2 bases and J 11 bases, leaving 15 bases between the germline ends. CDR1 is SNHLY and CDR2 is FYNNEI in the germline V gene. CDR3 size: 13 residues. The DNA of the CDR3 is TGTGCCAGCAGTGAACGGCAGGTTATCTTGGCTTTCTTT. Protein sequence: CASSERQVILAFF.